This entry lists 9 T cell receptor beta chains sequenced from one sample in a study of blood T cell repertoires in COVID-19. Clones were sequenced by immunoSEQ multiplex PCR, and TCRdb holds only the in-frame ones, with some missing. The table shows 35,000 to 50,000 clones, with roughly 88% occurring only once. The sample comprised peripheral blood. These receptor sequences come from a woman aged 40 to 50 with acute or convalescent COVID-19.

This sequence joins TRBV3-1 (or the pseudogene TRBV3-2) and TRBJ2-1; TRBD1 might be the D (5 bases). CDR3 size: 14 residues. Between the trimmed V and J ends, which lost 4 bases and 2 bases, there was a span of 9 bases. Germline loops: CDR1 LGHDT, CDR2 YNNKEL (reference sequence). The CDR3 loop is CASSPRTTYNEQFF. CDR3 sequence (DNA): TGTGCCAGCAGCCCACGGACAACCTACAATGAGCAGTTCTTC.

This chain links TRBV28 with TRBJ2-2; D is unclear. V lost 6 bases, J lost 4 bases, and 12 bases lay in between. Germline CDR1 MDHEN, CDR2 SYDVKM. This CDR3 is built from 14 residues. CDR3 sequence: CASSEPPSTGELFF. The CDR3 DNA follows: TGTGCCAGCAGCGAGCCCCCGAGCACCGGGGAGCTGTTTTTT.

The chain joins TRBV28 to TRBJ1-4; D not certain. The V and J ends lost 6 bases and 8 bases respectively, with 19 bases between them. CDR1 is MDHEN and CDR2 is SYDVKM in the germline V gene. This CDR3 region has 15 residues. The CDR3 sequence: CASRARTAGGEKLFF. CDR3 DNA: TGTGCCAGCAGGGCCCGGACCGCCGGAGGGGAAAAACTGTTTTTT.

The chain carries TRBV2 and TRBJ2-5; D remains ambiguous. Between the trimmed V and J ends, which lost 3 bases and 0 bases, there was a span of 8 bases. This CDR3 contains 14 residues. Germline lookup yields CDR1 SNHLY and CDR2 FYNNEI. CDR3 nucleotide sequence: TGTGCCAGCAGTGAGGTGGCATACCAAGAGACCCAGTACTTC. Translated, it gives CASSEVAYQETQYF.

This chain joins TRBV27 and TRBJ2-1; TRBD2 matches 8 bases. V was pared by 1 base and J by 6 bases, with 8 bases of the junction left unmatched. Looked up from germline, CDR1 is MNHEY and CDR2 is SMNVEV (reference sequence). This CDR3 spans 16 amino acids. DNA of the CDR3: TGTGCCAGCAGTTTATTTCTCGCGGGAGGCCCCAATGAGCAGTTCTTC. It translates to CASSLFLAGGPNEQFF.

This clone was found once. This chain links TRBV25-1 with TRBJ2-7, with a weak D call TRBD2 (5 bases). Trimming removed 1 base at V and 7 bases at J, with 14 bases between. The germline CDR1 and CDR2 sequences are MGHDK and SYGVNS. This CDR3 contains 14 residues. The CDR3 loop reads CASSEWPQTGEQYF. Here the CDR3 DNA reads TGTGCCAGCAGTGAATGGCCCCAGACGGGAGAGCAGTACTTC.

For the CDR3, the DNA is TGTGCCAGCAGCTTAGATGGGGGGGCCCCAGATACGCAGTATTTT. Its translation: CASSLDGGAPDTQYF. The chain recombines TRBV11-2 with TRBJ2-3; D might be TRBD2 (7 bases). The CDR3 loop spans 15 amino acids. Germline CDR1 SGHAT, CDR2 FQNNGV. V dropped 0 bases and J dropped 4 bases, with 11 bases sitting between them.

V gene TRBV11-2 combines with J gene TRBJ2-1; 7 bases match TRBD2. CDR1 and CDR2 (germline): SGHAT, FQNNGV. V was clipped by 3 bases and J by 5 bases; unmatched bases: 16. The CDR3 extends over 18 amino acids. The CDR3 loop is CASSFKSLLGGTHNEQFF. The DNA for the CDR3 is TGTGCCAGCAGCTTTAAGTCCTTGCTGGGAGGGACCCACAATGAGCAGTTCTTC.

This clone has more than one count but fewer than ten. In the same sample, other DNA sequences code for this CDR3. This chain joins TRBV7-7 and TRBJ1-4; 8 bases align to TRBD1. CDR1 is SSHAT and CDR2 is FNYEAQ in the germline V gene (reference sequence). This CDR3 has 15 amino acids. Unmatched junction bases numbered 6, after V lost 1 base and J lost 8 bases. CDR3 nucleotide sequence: TGTGCCAGCAGCTTAGGGCAGGGGGCGGACGAAAAACTGTTTTTT. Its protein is CASSLGQGADEKLFF.